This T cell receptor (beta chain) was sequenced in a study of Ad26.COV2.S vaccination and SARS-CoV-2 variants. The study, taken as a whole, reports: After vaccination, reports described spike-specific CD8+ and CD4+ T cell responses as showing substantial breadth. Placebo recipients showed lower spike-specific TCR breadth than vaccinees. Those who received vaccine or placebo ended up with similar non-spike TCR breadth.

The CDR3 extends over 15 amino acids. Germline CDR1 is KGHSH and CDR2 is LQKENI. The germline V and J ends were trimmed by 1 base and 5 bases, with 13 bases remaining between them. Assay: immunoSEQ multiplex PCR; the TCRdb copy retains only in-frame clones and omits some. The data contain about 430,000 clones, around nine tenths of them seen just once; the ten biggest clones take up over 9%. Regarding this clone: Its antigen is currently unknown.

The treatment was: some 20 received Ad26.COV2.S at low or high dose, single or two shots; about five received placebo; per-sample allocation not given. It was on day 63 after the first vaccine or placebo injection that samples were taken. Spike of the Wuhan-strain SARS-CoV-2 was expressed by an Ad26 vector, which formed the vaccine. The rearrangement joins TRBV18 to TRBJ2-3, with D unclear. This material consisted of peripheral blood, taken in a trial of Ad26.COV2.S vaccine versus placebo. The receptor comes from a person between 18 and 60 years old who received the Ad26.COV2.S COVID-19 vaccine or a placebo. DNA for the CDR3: TGTGCCAGCTCACCACTAGGGCCCCCAAGAGATACGCAGTATTTT. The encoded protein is CASSPLGPPRDTQYF.